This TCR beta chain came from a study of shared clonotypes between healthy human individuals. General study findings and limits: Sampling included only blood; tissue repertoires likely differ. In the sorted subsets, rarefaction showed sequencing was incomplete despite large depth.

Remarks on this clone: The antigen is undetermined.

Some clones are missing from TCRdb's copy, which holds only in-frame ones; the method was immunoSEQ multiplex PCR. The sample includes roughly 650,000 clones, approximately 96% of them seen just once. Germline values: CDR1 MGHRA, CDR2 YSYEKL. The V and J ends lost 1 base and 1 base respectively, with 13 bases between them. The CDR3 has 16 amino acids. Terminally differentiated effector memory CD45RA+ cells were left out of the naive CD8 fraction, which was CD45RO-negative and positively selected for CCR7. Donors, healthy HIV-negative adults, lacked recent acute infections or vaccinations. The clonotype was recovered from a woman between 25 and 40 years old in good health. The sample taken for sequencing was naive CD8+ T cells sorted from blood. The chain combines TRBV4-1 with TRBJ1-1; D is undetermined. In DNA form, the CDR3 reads TGCGCCAGCAGCCAAGCAGTGGCGGCGCCGAACACTGAAGCTTTCTTT. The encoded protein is CASSQAVAAPNTEAFF.